The 26 T cell receptor beta chains listed next were all sequenced from one sample in a study of neurological immune-mediated disorders. From the 5' RACE reads, TCRdb called clonotypes with MiXCR, one entry per CDR3 protein. In the table there are tens of thousands of distinct CDR3 sequences, 3.9% of which are singletons. The sequencing input was PBMCs. Receptor source: a man in his thirties or forties with multiple sclerosis.

This clonotype was counted many times. The V gene is TRBV10-3, the J gene TRBJ1-2; D remains unclear. The CDR3 length is 14 residues. Trimming removed 6 bases from V and 3 bases from J, with 14 bases in between. CDR1 is ENHRY, CDR2 SYGVKD, per germline. The CDR3 region is CAIREPAAYYGYTF. As DNA, the CDR3 is TGTGCCATCAGGGAGCCAGCGGCATACTATGGCTACACCTTC.

This clonotype has at least ten counts. The V gene is TRBV27, the J gene TRBJ1-1; no firm D call. The germline V and J ends were trimmed by 3 bases and 0 bases, with 5 bases remaining between them. The CDR3 sequence is 13 residues long. Germline CDR1 and CDR2: MNHEY and SMNVEV (reference sequence). DNA of the CDR3: TGTGCCAGCAGTTTGCTCCTGAACACTGAAGCTTTCTTT. Translated: CASSLLLNTEAFF.

This clonotype was recorded only once. A much larger clone is a single base away; this may be a read error. J is TRBJ1-6 and V is TRBV27, with TRBD1 matching over 8 bases. CDR3 length: 16 residues. Germline loops: CDR1 MNHEY, CDR2 SMNVEV (reference sequence). CDR3 nucleotide sequence: TGTGCCAGCAGTGACCCCCAGGGGGCCAAAAATTCACCCCTCAACTTT. Its protein product is CASSDPQGAKNSPLNF.

This clonotype was recorded at least ten times. The gene calls are TRBV9 and TRBJ1-4; D might be TRBD1 (5 bases). The CDR3 is made up of 15 amino acids. Germline-derived CDR1 and CDR2 are SGDLS and YYNGEE. Trimming cost V 4 bases and J 6 bases, with 16 bases left between them. The CDR3 protein is CASSSETGRDEKLFF. CDR3 coding DNA: TGTGCCAGCAGCTCAGAGACGGGGCGGGATGAAAAACTGTTTTTT. Drawing the rest from reference TRBV9 and TRBJ1-4, the complete variable domain is DSGVTQTPKHLITATGQRVTLRCSPRSGDLSVYWYQQSLDQGLQFLIQYYNGEERAKGNILERFSAQQFPDLHSELNLSSLELGDSALYFCASSSETGRDEKLFFGSGTQLSVL.

This clonotype was counted ten times or more. The chain's CDR3 is CASSQVKDSSYEQYF. In nucleotides, the CDR3 is TGCGCCAGCAGCCAAGTAAAGGATAGCTCCTACGAGCAGTACTTC. This chain uses TRBV4-1 with TRBJ2-7; D remains unclear. CDR1 and CDR2 (germline): MGHRA, YSYEKL. The CDR3 covers 15 residues. The germline V and J ends were trimmed by 1 base and 0 bases, with 10 bases remaining between them.

This clonotype was seen ten or more times. V usage is TRBV20-1 and J usage is TRBJ2-4; the D gene is possibly TRBD2 (6 bases). The CDR3 extends over 12 amino acids. CDR1 is DFQATT, CDR2 SNEGSKA, per germline (reference sequence). V lost 3 bases to trimming and J lost 8 bases, with 11 bases between them. CDR3 sequence (DNA): TGCAGTGCTAGGGAGGGCGCGTACATTCAGTACTTC. Translation: CSAREGAYIQYF.

This clonotype was detected many times. V usage is TRBV7-2 and J usage is TRBJ2-3; 8 bases match TRBD2. J was trimmed by 6 bases and V by 2 bases; bases with no gene match: 10. The CDR3 totals 16 residues. CDR1 is SGHTA and CDR2 is FQGNSA in the germline V gene. In DNA form, the CDR3 reads TGTGCCAGCAGCTTATCTTCCTACGGGGGGGGCGATACGCAGTATTTT. It specifies CASSLSSYGGGDTQYF.

This clonotype showed up many times. V and J are TRBV6-5 and TRBJ1-1, with 7 bases that match TRBD1. Germline assignment: CDR1 MNHEY and CDR2 SVGAGI. Trimming at V came to 6 bases and at J to 5 bases, leaving 12 bases not matched to a gene. CDR3 length: 15 residues. In DNA form, the CDR3 reads TGTGCCAGCAGCCCCCAGCAGGGGGTGATTACTGAAGCTTTCTTT. The encoded protein is CASSPQQGVITEAFF.

This clonotype was found many times. V gene TRBV20-1 combines with J gene TRBJ1-1; TRBD1 matches 10 bases. Trimming cost V 3 bases and J 4 bases; bases outside gene matches: 2. Germline CDR1 DFQATT, CDR2 SNEGSKA (reference sequence). This CDR3 region has 13 residues. The CDR3 reads CSARGQGITEAFF. As DNA, the CDR3 is TGCAGTGCTAGGGGACAGGGGATCACTGAAGCTTTCTTT.

This clonotype was seen at least ten times. The V call is TRBV5-1, the J call TRBJ2-3, with D possibly TRBD2 on 7 matching bases. Germline CDR1 is SGHRS and CDR2 is YFSETQ. This CDR3 has 14 residues. Trimming shortened V by 3 bases and J by 4 bases, and 12 bases separated the two germline ends. For the CDR3, the DNA is TGCGCCAGCAGCTCGGGGGGCATCGCAGATACGCAGTATTTT. Protein sequence: CASSSGGIADTQYF.

This clonotype was seen many times. Here the CDR3 DNA reads TGCGCCAGCAGCCAAGAATCTGGGATGTACAATGAGCAGTTCTTC. As protein: CASSQESGMYNEQFF. This chain joins TRBV4-1 and TRBJ2-1; D gene uncertain. V was clipped by 0 bases and J by 4 bases, with 10 bases between them. This CDR3 contains 15 residues. The germline V gene has CDR1 MGHRA and CDR2 YSYEKL.

This clonotype has ten or more counts. The V and J genes are TRBV6-6 and TRBJ2-7; D is unclear. Germline V CDR1 and CDR2: MNHNY, SVGAGI (reference sequence). Trimming removed 5 bases at V and 3 bases at J, with 5 bases between. This CDR3 spans 11 amino acids. CDR3 bases: TGTGCCAGCAGTACCCACTACGAGCAGTACTTC. Residues: CASSTHYEQYF.

Only a few counts were recorded for this clonotype. This chain connects TRBV5-1 to TRBJ2-3; D tentatively reads TRBD1 or TRBD2 (5 bases each). Germline CDR1 is SGHRS and CDR2 is YFSETQ. The CDR3 has 14 amino acids. Trimming took off 0 bases at V and 0 bases at J, with 5 bases between the two ends. CDR3 in amino acids: CASSLGDSTDTQYF. Here the CDR3 DNA reads TGCGCCAGCAGCTTGGGGGACAGCACAGATACGCAGTATTTT. Full variable domain (remainder filled in from reference TRBV5-1 and TRBJ2-3): KAGVTQTPRYLIKTRGQQVTLSCSPISGHRSVSWYQQTPGQGLQFLFEYFSETQRNKGNFPGRFSGRQFSNSRSEMNVSTLELGDSALYLCASSLGDSTDTQYFGPGTRLTVL.

This clonotype was recorded at least ten times. This chain links TRBV12-3 or TRBV12-4 with TRBJ2-7; the D gene is possibly TRBD1 (6 bases). V was clipped by 5 bases and J by 2 bases, with 10 bases between them. CDR3 length equals 13 residues. The CDR3 region has the DNA TGTGCCAGCAGTCGGGACAAGACCTACGAGCAGTACTTC. This codes for CASSRDKTYEQYF.

This clonotype showed up many times. V is TRBV3-1 and J is TRBJ2-1, with 14 bases matching TRBD2. After removal of 4 bases from V and 3 bases from J, the junction contained 17 bases not matched to a gene. This CDR3 is built from 21 residues. Germline V gene sequence: CDR1 LGHDT, CDR2 YNNKEL (reference sequence). This chain's CDR3 is CASSPPGAGTSGGHDYNEQFF. DNA of the CDR3: TGTGCCAGCAGCCCCCCCGGAGCCGGGACTAGCGGGGGACATGACTACAATGAGCAGTTCTTC.

The sample holds many counts of this clonotype. The chain carries TRBV10-3 and TRBJ1-5; TRBD1 might be the D (5 bases). Germline V gene data show CDR1 as ENHRY and CDR2 as SYGVKD. The CDR3 is 14 residues long. The V end lost 3 bases, the J end lost 5 bases, and 11 bases lay between the germline ends. The CDR3 DNA follows: TGTGCCATCAGTGAACCGGGGCCAGATCAGCCCCAGCATTTT. Amino acids: CAISEPGPDQPQHF.

This clonotype was recorded many times. This sequence joins TRBV12-3 or TRBV12-4 and TRBJ2-5, with 8 bases lining up with TRBD1. This CDR3 has 14 amino acids. With 5 bases clipped from V and 2 bases from J, the junction kept 4 bases outside the gene matches. The CDR3 loop is CASSKGQGQETQYF. DNA of the CDR3: TGTGCCAGCAGTAAAGGACAGGGACAAGAGACCCAGTACTTC.

Ten or more counts support this clonotype. J is TRBJ1-5 and V is TRBV10-3, with 9 bases identical to TRBD1. Germline V gene data show CDR1 as ENHRY and CDR2 as SYGVKD. The CDR3 spans 14 residues. V shed 5 bases and J 4 bases; nucleotides not matched to a gene: 3. CDR3 protein: CAISNRGHNQPQHF. The CDR3 nucleotides read TGTGCCATCAGTAACAGGGGGCATAATCAGCCCCAGCATTTT.

The chain links TRBV5-5 to TRBJ2-6; D uncertain. V lost 0 bases and J lost 0, with 4 bases in between. Germline-derived CDR1 and CDR2 are SGHKS and YYEKEE (reference sequence). This CDR3 has 15 amino acids. The CDR3 region is CASSLDRSGANVLTF. For the CDR3, the DNA is TGTGCCAGCAGCTTGGATCGCTCTGGGGCCAACGTCCTGACTTTC.

This clonotype has at least ten counts. This chain uses TRBV2 with TRBJ2-3; 7 nucleotides line up with TRBD2. Trimming at V came to 8 bases and at J to 5 bases, leaving 7 bases not matched to a gene. Germline-derived CDR1 and CDR2 are SNHLY and FYNNEI. This CDR3 is 13 amino acids long. The CDR3 DNA reads TGTGCCAGCCGTCCGGGGGGTTTAGATACGCAGTATTTT. Translation: CASRPGGLDTQYF.

This clonotype was seen ten or more times. The chain employs TRBV20-1 and TRBJ1-5; TRBD1 might be the D (6 bases). CDR1 and CDR2 from the germline V gene are DFQATT and SNEGSKA (reference sequence). Between the trimmed V and J ends, which lost 0 bases and 0 bases, there was a span of 9 bases. The CDR3 covers 15 residues. The CDR3 protein is CSARETGHSNQPQHF. CDR3 in DNA: TGCAGTGCTAGAGAAACGGGACATAGCAATCAGCCCCAGCATTTT.

This clonotype was counted at least ten times. The chain has TRBV5-6 and TRBJ2-5; D is perhaps TRBD2 (6 bases). This CDR3 spans 16 amino acids. V lost 5 bases, J lost 4 bases, and 21 bases lay in between. Per germline, CDR1 SGHDT and CDR2 YYEEEE. The CDR3 sequence: CASSVLRTGGRETQYF. DNA for the CDR3: TGTGCCAGCAGTGTGCTAAGGACTGGAGGGAGAGAGACCCAGTACTTC.

This clonotype was counted many times. CDR3 in amino acids: CSVGELPQETQYF. For the CDR3, the DNA is TGCAGTGTCGGCGAGCTACCCCAAGAGACCCAGTACTTC. The rearrangement uses TRBV20-1 and TRBJ2-5; no reliable D call. CDR1 and CDR2 (germline): DFQATT, SNEGSKA (reference sequence). The CDR3 totals 13 residues. V lost 7 bases and J lost 1, with 13 bases in between.

This clonotype was counted ten times or more. V usage is TRBV29-1 and J usage is TRBJ1-1; D is perhaps TRBD1 (6 bases). Trimming removed 8 bases from V and 7 bases from J, with 11 bases in between. The CDR3 has 10 residues. CDR1 SQVTM and CDR2 ANQGSEA come from the germline V gene. The CDR3 here is CSTWTDEAFF. The CDR3 DNA reads as TGCAGCACCTGGACAGATGAAGCTTTCTTT.

By proportion, this clonotype is medium-sized (0.01 to 0.1%). The chain carries TRBV12-3 or TRBV12-4 and TRBJ2-3, with D possibly being TRBD1 or TRBD2 (5 bases each). Trimming took 4 bases from V and 5 from J, leaving 19 bases between them. This CDR3 has 16 residues. The CDR3 loop reads CASSYSGANGGDTQYF. The DNA of the CDR3 is TGTGCCAGCAGTTATTCCGGGGCAAACGGCGGAGATACGCAGTATTTT.

This clonotype was recorded many times. J is TRBJ2-1 and V is TRBV7-2; 11 bases align to TRBD2. The CDR3 totals 18 residues. CDR1 is SGHTA, CDR2 FQGNSA, per germline. Trimming removed 5 bases from V and 0 bases from J; junction bases left unmatched: 9. CDR3 DNA sequence: TGTGCCAGCAGCCACTCGACTAGCGGGGATAGCTCCTACAATGAGCAGTTCTTC. Its protein is CASSHSTSGDSSYNEQFF.